This TCR beta chain was recovered during a study of T cells in Graves' hyperthyroidism and ophthalmopathy. Amplification targeted TCR beta CDR3 regions from RNA transcripts. Researchers ran a first-round RT-PCR on the TCR CDR3 using the HTBI primer set. TCRdb analysed the multiplex PCR reads with MiXCR anew, one entry per CDR3 protein. The table has around 23,000 distinct CDR3 sequences, approximately 54% seen once. Germline CDR1 MNHEY, CDR2 SVGAGI. The CDR3 length is 12 residues. Trimming removed 5 bases from V and 10 bases from J; junction bases left unmatched: 7. Blood sampling occurred at first hyperthyroidism diagnosis, ahead of any ophthalmopathy symptoms.

The chain has TRBV6-5 and TRBJ1-2; 7 bases are shared with TRBD1. This sequence was found in a middle-aged woman with Graves' hyperthyroidism that later progressed to Graves' ophthalmopathy. The sequenced material came from blood. The CDR3 coding sequence is TGTGCCAGCAGTGGGAGGACAGGATCCTACACCTTC. This translates into CASSGRTGSYTF.